The present T cell receptor (beta chain) was sequenced within a study of blood T cell repertoires in COVID-19. About the study: Italy, Spain and the United States were the sources of the convalescent and acute COVID-19 samples. Nucleic acid was either cDNA or gDNA, and it came from T cells, B-cell-depleted T cells, or PBMCs.

The J segment lost 6 bases and the V segment lost 6 bases, leaving 7 bases of the junction unmatched. CDR1 and CDR2 from the germline V gene are SGDLS and YYNGEE. CDR3 size: 13 residues. As processed by the authors: Estimation of nucleated cell counts relied on the amplification of reference gene primers. TCRdb's copy holds only in-frame clones and misses some; the assay was immunoSEQ multiplex PCR. D and trimming were read from the DNA, whereas the V and J calls and clone size are those reported in that table. The table records tens of thousands of clones, more than 75% of them present only once. Source material: peripheral blood. The chain uses TRBV9 and TRBJ2-7; 9 positions match TRBD2. The sequence derives from a woman of 80 years or more with active COVID-19. DNA of the CDR3: TGTGCCAGCAATCTAGCGGGAAGGAGCGAGCAGTACTTC. This sequence encodes CASNLAGRSEQYF.